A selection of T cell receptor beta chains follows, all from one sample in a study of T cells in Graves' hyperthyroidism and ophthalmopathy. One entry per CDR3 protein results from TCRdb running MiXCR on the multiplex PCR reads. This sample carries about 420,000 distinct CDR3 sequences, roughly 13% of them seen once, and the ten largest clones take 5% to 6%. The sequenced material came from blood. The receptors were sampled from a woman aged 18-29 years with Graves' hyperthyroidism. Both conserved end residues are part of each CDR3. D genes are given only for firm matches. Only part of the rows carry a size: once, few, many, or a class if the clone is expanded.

CDR3nt: TGTGCCAGCTCACCCGGGACTAGCGGGAGCGGCACAGATACGCAGTATTTT; CDR3aa: CASSPGTSGSGTDTQYF; abundance: few; v_gene: TRBV18; j_gene: TRBJ2-3; d_gene: TRBD2
CDR3nt: TGTGCCAGCAACCATGGGGATTCTGGAAACACCATATATTTT; CDR3aa: CASNHGDSGNTIYF; abundance: NA; v_gene: TRBV12-3/TRBV12-4; j_gene: TRBJ1-3; d_gene: NA
CDR3nt: TGTGCCAGCAGCCCGAGAGCGCAGGGTTCACCCCTCCACTTT; CDR3aa: CASSPRAQGSPLHF; abundance: many; v_gene: TRBV2; j_gene: TRBJ1-6; d_gene: NA
CDR3nt: TGTGCCAGCAGCCTTCACAATGAGCAGTTCTTC; CDR3aa: CASSLHNEQFF; abundance: many; v_gene: TRBV12-3/TRBV12-4; j_gene: TRBJ2-1; d_gene: NA
CDR3nt: TGCAGTGCTCCGGGACAGGGGGCCGGGAACACTGAAGCTTTCTTT; CDR3aa: CSAPGQGAGNTEAFF; abundance: NA; v_gene: TRBV20-1; j_gene: TRBJ1-1; d_gene: TRBD1
CDR3nt: TGTGCCAGCAGCTCTCAAATAGGGAACGAGCAGTACTTC; CDR3aa: CASSSQIGNEQYF; abundance: once; v_gene: TRBV7-8; j_gene: TRBJ2-7; d_gene: NA
CDR3nt: TGTGCTAGCAGCTTTAGGTGGACGGACCAAGAGACCCAGTACTTC; CDR3aa: CASSFRWTDQETQYF; abundance: many; v_gene: TRBV7-7; j_gene: TRBJ2-5; d_gene: NA
CDR3nt: TGTGCCAGCAGCCACGATTCGATGTCCCTTGGCTACACCTTC; CDR3aa: CASSHDSMSLGYTF; abundance: NA; v_gene: TRBV7-9; j_gene: TRBJ1-2; d_gene: NA
CDR3nt: TGTGCCAGCAGCCCCCGGGTTCGCTATGGCTACACCTTC; CDR3aa: CASSPRVRYGYTF; abundance: many; v_gene: TRBV13; j_gene: TRBJ1-2; d_gene: NA
CDR3nt: TGTGCCAGTAGTATACAGAGGGGCACTGAAGCTTTCTTT; CDR3aa: CASSIQRGTEAFF; abundance: once; v_gene: TRBV19; j_gene: TRBJ1-1; d_gene: NA
CDR3nt: TGTGCCAGCAGTTTAGATAGGAATCCTAGCGAGCAGTACTTC; CDR3aa: CASSLDRNPSEQYF; abundance: many; v_gene: TRBV28; j_gene: TRBJ2-7; d_gene: NA
CDR3nt: TGTGCCAGCAGTTGGGGGTTTACAGATACGCAGTATTTT; CDR3aa: CASSWGFTDTQYF; abundance: few; v_gene: TRBV6-1; j_gene: TRBJ2-3; d_gene: NA
CDR3nt: TGCAGCGTTGGGGGGGACACTGAAGCTTTCTTT; CDR3aa: CSVGGDTEAFF; abundance: many; v_gene: TRBV29-1; j_gene: TRBJ1-1; d_gene: NA
CDR3nt: TGCGCCAGCAGTGTGGAGCCGATCGATGAGCAGTTCTTC; CDR3aa: CASSVEPIDEQFF; abundance: few; v_gene: TRBV10-1; j_gene: TRBJ2-1; d_gene: NA
CDR3nt: TGTGCCACCAGCAGAGATCTGCTGATGAACACTGAAGCTTTCTTT; CDR3aa: CATSRDLLMNTEAFF; abundance: many; v_gene: TRBV15; j_gene: TRBJ1-1; d_gene: NA
CDR3nt: TGTGCCAGCAGCTTAGCGGGGGACCAAGCTTTCTTT; CDR3aa: CASSLAGDQAFF; abundance: NA; v_gene: TRBV7-6; j_gene: TRBJ1-1; d_gene: NA
CDR3nt: TGCGCCAGCAGCCTGGGGACCGCAGGCAATGAGCAGTTCTTC; CDR3aa: CASSLGTAGNEQFF; abundance: many; v_gene: TRBV5-1; j_gene: TRBJ2-1; d_gene: NA
CDR3nt: TGTGCCTGGAGTTTGGAAGTAGGTGAGCAGTTCTTC; CDR3aa: CAWSLEVGEQFF; abundance: few; v_gene: TRBV30; j_gene: TRBJ2-1; d_gene: NA
CDR3nt: TGTGCCAGTAGTATAGTCGGTGAAAAACTGTTTTTT; CDR3aa: CASSIVGEKLFF; abundance: few; v_gene: TRBV19; j_gene: TRBJ1-4; d_gene: NA
CDR3nt: TGCGCCAGCAGTGAAGCTCTCTACGGGCAGTACTTC; CDR3aa: CASSEALYGQYF; abundance: NA; v_gene: TRBV6-1; j_gene: TRBJ2-7; d_gene: NA
CDR3nt: TGTGCCAGCAGTTTAGCTAGCGGGAGTAGCACAGATACGCAGTATTTT; CDR3aa: CASSLASGSSTDTQYF; abundance: NA; v_gene: TRBV27; j_gene: TRBJ2-3; d_gene: TRBD2
CDR3nt: TGCGCCAGCGGGGACCCAGGTCGCGGGCAGTTCTTC; CDR3aa: CASGDPGRGQFF; abundance: NA; v_gene: TRBV10-2; j_gene: TRBJ2-1; d_gene: NA
CDR3nt: TGTGCCAGCAGTCCCTGGGCTAGCGGTGAATCCTACGAGCAGTACTTC; CDR3aa: CASSPWASGESYEQYF; abundance: NA; v_gene: TRBV6-1; j_gene: TRBJ2-7; d_gene: TRBD2
CDR3nt: TGTGCCAGCAGCTTAGCGGCCCTCGGAGATACGCAGTATTTT; CDR3aa: CASSLAALGDTQYF; abundance: few; v_gene: TRBV7-3; j_gene: TRBJ2-3; d_gene: NA
CDR3nt: TGTGCCAGCAGTTCCCGGGACCGGCGCCGGGAAAAACTGTTTTTT; CDR3aa: CASSSRDRRREKLFF; abundance: few; v_gene: TRBV27; j_gene: TRBJ1-4; d_gene: NA
CDR3nt: TGTGCCAGCAGTCCCCCAGGGTCCTACTACAATGAGCAGTTCTTC; CDR3aa: CASSPPGSYYNEQFF; abundance: NA; v_gene: TRBV28; j_gene: TRBJ2-1; d_gene: NA
CDR3nt: TGTGCCAGCAGCTTAGAGGGTAGCGAGCAAGAGACCCAGTACTTC; CDR3aa: CASSLEGSEQETQYF; abundance: NA; v_gene: TRBV2; j_gene: TRBJ2-5; d_gene: NA
CDR3nt: TGTGCCAGCAGCTTAGATGTTAGCGGGAGAGGAGAGAGGCAAGAGACCCAGTACTTC; CDR3aa: CASSLDVSGRGERQETQYF; abundance: few; v_gene: TRBV11-2; j_gene: TRBJ2-5; d_gene: TRBD2
CDR3nt: TGTGCCACCTCGACCGAGGGCGTAGCTCTCAATGAGCAGTTCTTC; CDR3aa: CATSTEGVALNEQFF; abundance: many; v_gene: TRBV7-2; j_gene: TRBJ2-1; d_gene: NA
CDR3nt: TGTGCCAGCAGTTTATCCCTAGGGCTCACAGATACGCAGTATTTT; CDR3aa: CASSLSLGLTDTQYF; abundance: NA; v_gene: TRBV27; j_gene: TRBJ2-3; d_gene: NA
CDR3nt: TGTGCCAGCAGTTGGGGCGGGAGTTCCAATGAGCAGTTCTTC; CDR3aa: CASSWGGSSNEQFF; abundance: many; v_gene: TRBV12-3/TRBV12-4; j_gene: TRBJ2-1; d_gene: TRBD2
CDR3nt: TGTGCCATCAGGGCCCAGGGTATACGGGAAGCTTTCTTT; CDR3aa: CAIRAQGIREAFF; abundance: NA; v_gene: TRBV10-3; j_gene: TRBJ1-1; d_gene: NA
CDR3nt: TGTGCCAGCAGCTTGGTGGAGGAACGGCGGGGTGAAAAACTGTTTTTT; CDR3aa: CASSLVEERRGEKLFF; abundance: NA; v_gene: TRBV5-6; j_gene: TRBJ1-4; d_gene: NA